This TCR beta chain was documented in a study of CD8 T cells in ankylosing spondylitis. Notes on the study in general: Seemingly characteristic of ankylosing spondylitis blood was a TCR beta motif consisting of eight highly homologous variants.

MiXCR was run by TCRdb on the 5' RACE reads, yielding one entry per CDR3 protein. The profile shows around 770,000 distinct CDR3 sequences, roughly 19% of them singletons. The CDR3 length is 14 residues. Trimming cost V 6 bases and J 8 bases, with 19 bases left between them. The germline CDR1 and CDR2 sequences are MNHEY and SMNVEV (reference sequence). Of note for this clonotype: Antigen unknown.

The chain combines TRBV27 with TRBJ1-1, with D perhaps TRBD1 (6 bases). This clonotype was obtained from a male donor with ankylosing spondylitis. The sample was blood, either unsorted or a sorted T cell fraction (not recorded which). The CDR3 loop reads CASSPIVTGNEAFF. CDR3 DNA sequence: TGTGCCAGCAGCCCTATAGTTACAGGGAACGAAGCTTTCTTT.